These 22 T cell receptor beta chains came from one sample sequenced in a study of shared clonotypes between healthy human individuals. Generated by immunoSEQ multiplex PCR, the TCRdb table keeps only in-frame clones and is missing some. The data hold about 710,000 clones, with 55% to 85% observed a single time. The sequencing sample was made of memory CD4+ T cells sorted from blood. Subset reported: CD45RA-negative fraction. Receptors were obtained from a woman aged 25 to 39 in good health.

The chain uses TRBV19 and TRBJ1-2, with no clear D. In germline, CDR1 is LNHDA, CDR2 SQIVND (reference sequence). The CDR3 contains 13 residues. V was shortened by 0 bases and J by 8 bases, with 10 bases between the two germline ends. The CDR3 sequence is CASSIEGAGGYTF. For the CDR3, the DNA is TGTGCCAGTAGTATAGAAGGTGCGGGAGGCTACACCTTC. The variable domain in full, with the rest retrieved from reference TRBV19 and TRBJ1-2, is DGGITQSPKYLFRKEGQNVTLSCEQNLNHDAMYWYRQDPGQGLRLIYYSQIVNDFQKGDIAEGYSVSREKKESFPLTVTSAQKNPTAFYLCASSIEGAGGYTFGSGTRLTVV.

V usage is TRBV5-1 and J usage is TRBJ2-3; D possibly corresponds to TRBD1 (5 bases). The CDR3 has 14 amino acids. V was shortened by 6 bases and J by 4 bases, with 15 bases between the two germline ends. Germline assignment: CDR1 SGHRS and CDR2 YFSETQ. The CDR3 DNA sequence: TGCGCCAGCATAGGTGACAGTGCGGCAGATACGCAGTATTTT. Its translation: CASIGDSAADTQYF.

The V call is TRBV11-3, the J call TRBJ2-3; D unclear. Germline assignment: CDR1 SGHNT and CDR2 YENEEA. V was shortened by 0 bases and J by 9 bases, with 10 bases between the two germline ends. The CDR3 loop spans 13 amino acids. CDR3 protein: CASSLDHGSTQYF. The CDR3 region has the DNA TGTGCCAGCAGCTTAGATCATGGAAGCACGCAGTATTTT.

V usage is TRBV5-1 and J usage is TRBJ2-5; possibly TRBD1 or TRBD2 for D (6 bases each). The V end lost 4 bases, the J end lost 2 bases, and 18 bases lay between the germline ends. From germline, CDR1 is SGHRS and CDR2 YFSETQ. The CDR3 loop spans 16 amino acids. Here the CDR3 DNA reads TGCGCCAGCAGCACAGGGACTTTATTGCGTCAAGAGACCCAGTACTTC. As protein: CASSTGTLLRQETQYF.

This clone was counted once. In nucleotides, the CDR3 is TGTGCCAGCTCAGCGGCCGCGGGGAACACTGAAGCTTTCTTT. Amino acids: CASSAAAGNTEAFF. This rearrangement joins TRBV18 to TRBJ1-1; no clear D gene. The V end was cut by 5 bases, the J end by 1 base, with 11 bases between. The CDR3 is made up of 14 amino acids. In germline, CDR1 is KGHSH, CDR2 LQKENI.

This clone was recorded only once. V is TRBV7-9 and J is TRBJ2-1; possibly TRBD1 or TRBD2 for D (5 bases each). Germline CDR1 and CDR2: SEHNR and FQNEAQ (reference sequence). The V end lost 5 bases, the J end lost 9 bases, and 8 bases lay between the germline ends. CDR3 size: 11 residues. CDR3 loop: CASSPGTEQFF. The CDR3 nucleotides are TGTGCCAGCAGCCCCGGGACTGAGCAGTTCTTC.

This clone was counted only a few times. The CDR3 nucleotides are TGTGCCAGCAGTGAACCGGGGGCTAGGTCCCTTAATGAAAAACTGTTTTTT. Its protein is CASSEPGARSLNEKLFF. The J gene is TRBJ1-4, the V gene TRBV6-1, with D perhaps matching TRBD1 (6 bases). V was pared by 2 bases and J by 4 bases, with 17 bases between. Germline CDR1 reads MNHNS; CDR2 reads SASEGT. CDR3 length equals 17 residues.

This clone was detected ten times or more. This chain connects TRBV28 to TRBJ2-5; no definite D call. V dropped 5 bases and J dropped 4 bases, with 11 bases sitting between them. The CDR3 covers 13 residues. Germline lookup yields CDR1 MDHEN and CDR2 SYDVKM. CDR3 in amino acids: CASSPPWGETQYF. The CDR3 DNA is TGTGCCAGCAGTCCGCCCTGGGGAGAGACCCAGTACTTC.

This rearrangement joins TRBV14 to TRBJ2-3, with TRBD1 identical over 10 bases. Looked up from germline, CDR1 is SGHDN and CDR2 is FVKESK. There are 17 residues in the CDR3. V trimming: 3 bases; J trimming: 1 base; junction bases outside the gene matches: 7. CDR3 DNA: TGTGCCAGCAGCCACTTGACCGGGACAGGGGGCACAGATACGCAGTATTTT. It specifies CASSHLTGTGGTDTQYF.

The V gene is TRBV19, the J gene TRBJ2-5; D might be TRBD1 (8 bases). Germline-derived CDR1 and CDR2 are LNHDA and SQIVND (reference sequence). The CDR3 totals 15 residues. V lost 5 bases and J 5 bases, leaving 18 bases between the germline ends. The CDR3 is CASSPGQGGYETQYF. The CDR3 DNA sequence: TGTGCCAGTAGTCCCGGACAGGGAGGGTACGAGACCCAGTACTTC. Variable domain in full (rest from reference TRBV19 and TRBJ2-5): DGGITQSPKYLFRKEGQNVTLSCEQNLNHDAMYWYRQDPGQGLRLIYYSQIVNDFQKGDIAEGYSVSREKKESFPLTVTSAQKNPTAFYLCASSPGQGGYETQYFGPGTRLLVL.

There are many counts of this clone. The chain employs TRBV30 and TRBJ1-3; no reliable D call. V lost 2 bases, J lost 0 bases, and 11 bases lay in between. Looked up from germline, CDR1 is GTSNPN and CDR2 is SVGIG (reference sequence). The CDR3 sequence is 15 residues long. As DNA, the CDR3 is TGTGCCTGGAGTCGAGACTGGAGCTCTGGAAACACCATATATTTT. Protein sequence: CAWSRDWSSGNTIYF.

CDR3 amino acids: CASSYNTRQSRANVLTF. The CDR3 DNA reads TGTGCCAGCAGTTATAACACACGACAAAGTCGGGCCAACGTCCTGACTTTC. This rearrangement joins TRBV6-4 to TRBJ2-6; D is uncertain. Germline assignment: CDR1 MRHNA and CDR2 SNTAGT. This CDR3 is 17 amino acids long. The V gene lost 5 bases and the J gene lost 5 bases, with 19 bases spanning the gap.

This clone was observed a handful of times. In DNA, the CDR3 is TGTGCCAGCAGCTTTAACAGGGGCTCTGAAAAACTGTTTTTT. It translates to CASSFNRGSEKLFF. The chain employs TRBV11-2 and TRBJ1-4; 7 bases line up with TRBD1. Germline CDR1 and CDR2: SGHAT and FQNNGV. The ends lost 3 bases at V and 7 bases at J; junction bases unmatched: 5. This CDR3 spans 14 amino acids.

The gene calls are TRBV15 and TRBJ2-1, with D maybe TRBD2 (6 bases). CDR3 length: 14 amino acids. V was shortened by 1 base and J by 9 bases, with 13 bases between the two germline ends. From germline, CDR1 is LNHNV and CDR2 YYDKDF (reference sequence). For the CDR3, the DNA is TGTGCCACCAGCAGAGTTCGGGGGACTCTTGAGCAGTTCTTC. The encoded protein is CATSRVRGTLEQFF.

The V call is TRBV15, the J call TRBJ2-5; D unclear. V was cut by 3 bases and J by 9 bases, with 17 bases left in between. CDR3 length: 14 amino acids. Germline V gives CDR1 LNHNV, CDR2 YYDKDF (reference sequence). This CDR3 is CATSRQSTERAQYF. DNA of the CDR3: TGTGCCACCAGCAGGCAGAGTACCGAACGGGCCCAGTACTTC.

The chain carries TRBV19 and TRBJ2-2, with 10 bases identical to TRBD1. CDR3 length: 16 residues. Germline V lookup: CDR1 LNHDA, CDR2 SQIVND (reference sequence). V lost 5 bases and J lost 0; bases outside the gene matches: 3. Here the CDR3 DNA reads TGTGCCAGTAGTCTGACAGGGGGCGCGAACACCGGGGAGCTGTTTTTT. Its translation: CASSLTGGANTGELFF.

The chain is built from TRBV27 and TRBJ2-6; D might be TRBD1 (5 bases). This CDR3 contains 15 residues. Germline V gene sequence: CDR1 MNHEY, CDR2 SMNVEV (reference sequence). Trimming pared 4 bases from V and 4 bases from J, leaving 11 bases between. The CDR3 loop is CASSSRWGGANVLTF. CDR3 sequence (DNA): TGTGCCAGCAGTTCCCGTTGGGGCGGGGCCAACGTCCTGACTTTC.

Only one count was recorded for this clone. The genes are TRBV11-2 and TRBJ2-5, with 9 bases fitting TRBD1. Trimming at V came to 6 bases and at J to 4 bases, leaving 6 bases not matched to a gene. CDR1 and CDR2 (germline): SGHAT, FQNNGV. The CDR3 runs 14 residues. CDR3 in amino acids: CASRKPGQGETQYF. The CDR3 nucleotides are TGTGCCAGCAGAAAGCCGGGACAGGGAGAGACCCAGTACTTC.

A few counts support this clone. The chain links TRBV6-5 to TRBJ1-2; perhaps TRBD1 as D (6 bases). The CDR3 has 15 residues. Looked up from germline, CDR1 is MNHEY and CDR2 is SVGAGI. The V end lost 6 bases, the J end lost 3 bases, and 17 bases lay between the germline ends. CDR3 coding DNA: TGTGCCAGCAGAGAAAGCACCGGGGGCTACTATGGCTACACCTTC. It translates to CASRESTGGYYGYTF.

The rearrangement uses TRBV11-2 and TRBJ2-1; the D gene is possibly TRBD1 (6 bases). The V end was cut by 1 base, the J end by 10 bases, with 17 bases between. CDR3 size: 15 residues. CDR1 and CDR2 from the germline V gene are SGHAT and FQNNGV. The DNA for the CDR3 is TGTGCCAGCAGCTTAGCCAGGGGCTCGACGAAGGAGCAGTTCTTC. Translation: CASSLARGSTKEQFF.

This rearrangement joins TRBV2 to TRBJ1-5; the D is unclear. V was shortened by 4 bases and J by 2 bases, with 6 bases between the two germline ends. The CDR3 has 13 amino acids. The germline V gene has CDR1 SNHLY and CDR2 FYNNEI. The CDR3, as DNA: TGTGCCAGCAGTGGATCGGGCAATCAGCCCCAGCATTTT. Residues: CASSGSGNQPQHF.

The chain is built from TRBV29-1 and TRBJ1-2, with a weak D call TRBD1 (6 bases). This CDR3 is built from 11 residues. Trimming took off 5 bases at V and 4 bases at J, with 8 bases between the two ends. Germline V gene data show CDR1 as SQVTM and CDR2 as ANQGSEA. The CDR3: CSVWTVYGYTF. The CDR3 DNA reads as TGCAGCGTTTGGACAGTCTATGGCTACACCTTC.